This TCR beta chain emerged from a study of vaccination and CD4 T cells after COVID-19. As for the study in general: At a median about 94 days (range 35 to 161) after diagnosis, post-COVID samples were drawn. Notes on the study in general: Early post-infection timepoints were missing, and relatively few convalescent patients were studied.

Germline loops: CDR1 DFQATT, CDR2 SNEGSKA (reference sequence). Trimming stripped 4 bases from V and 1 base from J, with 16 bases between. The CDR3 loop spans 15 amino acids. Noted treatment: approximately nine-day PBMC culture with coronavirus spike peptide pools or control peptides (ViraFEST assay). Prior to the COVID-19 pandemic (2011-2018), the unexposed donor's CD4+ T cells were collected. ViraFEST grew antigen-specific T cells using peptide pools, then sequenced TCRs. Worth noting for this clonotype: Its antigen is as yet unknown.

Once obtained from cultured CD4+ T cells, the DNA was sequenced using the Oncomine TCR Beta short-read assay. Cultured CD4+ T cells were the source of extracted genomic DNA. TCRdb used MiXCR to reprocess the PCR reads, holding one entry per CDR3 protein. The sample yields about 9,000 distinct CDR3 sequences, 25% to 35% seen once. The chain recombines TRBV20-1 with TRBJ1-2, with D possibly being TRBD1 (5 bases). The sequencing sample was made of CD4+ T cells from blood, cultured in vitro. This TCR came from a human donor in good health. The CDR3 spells CSAKEKGVLNYGYTF. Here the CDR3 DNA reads TGCAGTGCTAAAGAGAAAGGGGTCCTTAACTATGGCTACACCTTC.